What follows describes a single T cell receptor beta chain. Its antigen is unknown. Germline assignment: CDR1 SGDLS and CDR2 YYNGEE. V was trimmed by 0 bases and J by 1 base, leaving 14 bases between them. CDR3 length: 17 amino acids. This sample is part of a study of CD8 T cells in Susac syndrome. Sequencing of TCR beta was performed on blood CD8+ T cells and on blood CD4+ T cells. The RNA input was about 0.5 to 1 ug, and it was reverse transcribed with random hexamers. TCRdb reanalysed the immunoSEQ multiplex PCR reads using MiXCR and keeps one entry per CDR3 protein. The sample has roughly 200,000 distinct CDR3 sequences, approximately 95% seen once; the top ten hold around 0.08%. General observations from the study: The study's TCR sequencing and HLA analysis covered a relatively small number of individuals, and the study acknowledged this.

The origin of this receptor is a human donor with multiple sclerosis. This sequence joins TRBV9 and TRBJ2-1; D unresolved. Material: CD4+ T cells from PBMCs. The CDR3 region is CASSVVPGDGSYNEQFF. DNA for the CDR3: TGTGCCAGCAGCGTAGTGCCGGGCGACGGGTCCTACAATGAGCAGTTCTTC.